This TCR beta chain was recorded in a study of blood T cell repertoires in COVID-19. The overall study: From the United States, Italy and Spain came samples of acute and convalescent COVID-19.

Per the authors' pipeline: Estimation of nucleated cell counts was performed using reference gene primer amplification. Clones were read by immunoSEQ multiplex PCR, and TCRdb kept only the in-frame ones, dropping some. Clone size and V and J calls were adopted from that table, with D and trimming inferred from the DNA. The table lists 150,000 or so clones, approximately 80% of them singletons. All enrollees were about 18 to 89 years old and from around 25 US areas. The study assigned cohorts using participant-reported clinical history. Germline V gene data show CDR1 as MNHEY and CDR2 as SVGEGT. V lost 5 bases to trimming and J lost 6 bases, with 7 bases between them. This CDR3 contains 11 residues.

The chain carries TRBV6-2 or TRBV6-3 and TRBJ1-2; D remains ambiguous. The receptor's source is a man in his forties or fifties who had recovered from COVID-19. Sample: PBMCs or T cells enriched from blood (not recorded which). Here the CDR3 DNA reads TGTGCCAGCAGTGACACAGATGGCTACACCTTC. This gives the protein CASSDTDGYTF.